Below, 32 T cell receptor beta chains from the same sample are listed, as sequenced in a study of shared clonotypes between healthy human individuals. Clones were sequenced by immunoSEQ multiplex PCR, and TCRdb holds only the in-frame ones, with some missing. The profile shows about 480,000 clones, over 60% of them singletons. The material sequenced was PBMCs. These receptor sequences come from a woman aged 40 to 55 in good health. Some clones in this sample may be carry-over from other donors' samples.

This sequence joins TRBV18 and TRBJ2-7, with TRBD1 matching over 10 bases. The CDR3 consists of 18 residues. Trimming took 0 bases from V and 3 from J; bases not matched to a gene: 11. CDR1 is KGHSH and CDR2 is LQKENI in the germline V gene. The CDR3 DNA reads TGTGCCAGCTCACCACCGGGACAGGGGTCCCACGGCGGCTACGAGCAGTACTTC. It encodes CASSPPGQGSHGGYEQYF.

J is TRBJ2-7 and V is TRBV10-1, with 10 nucleotides matching TRBD2. There are 13 residues in the CDR3. Trimming cost V 4 bases and J 7 bases; bases outside gene matches: 4. Germline V gives CDR1 WNHNN, CDR2 SYGVQD (reference sequence). For the CDR3, the DNA is TGCGCCAGCAGTGGCCCGACTAGCGGGGAGCAGTACTTC. Its translation: CASSGPTSGEQYF.

Note on this clone: At one end the junction does not follow the germline gene, possibly because of a read error. The chain uses TRBV29-1 and TRBJ1-1; D unresolved. The CDR3 has 11 residues. Germline V gives CDR1 SQVTM, CDR2 ANQGSEA. Here the CDR3 reads CSVDRNSEAFF. The CDR3, as DNA: TGCAGCGTTGACCGCAACAGTGAAGCTTTCTTT.

This chain uses TRBV6-1 with TRBJ2-1, with 8 bases that match TRBD2. This CDR3 contains 16 residues. The ends lost 4 bases at V and 9 bases at J; junction bases unmatched: 14. Germline CDR1 and CDR2: MNHNS and SASEGT. The CDR3 is CASSGGSAGEGGEQFF. The DNA of the CDR3 is TGTGCCAGCAGTGGAGGGTCAGCGGGAGAAGGTGGTGAGCAGTTCTTC.

Only one count was recorded for this clone. V usage is TRBV30 and J usage is TRBJ1-3; D is unresolved. Germline assignment: CDR1 GTSNPN and CDR2 SVGIG (reference sequence). Deletions cut 0 bases from V and 3 bases from J, with 9 bases between. This CDR3 is built from 14 residues. In DNA form, the CDR3 reads TGTGCCTGGAGTGTATCCCAGGTTGGAAACACCATATATTTT. It codes for CAWSVSQVGNTIYF.

This clone was observed once. The chain carries TRBV18 and TRBJ1-2, with D possibly TRBD1 on 5 matching bases. V was cut by 6 bases and J by 5 bases, with 13 bases left in between. Looked up from germline, CDR1 is KGHSH and CDR2 is LQKENI. This CDR3 comprises 13 residues. CDR3 coding DNA: TGTGCCAGCTCGACGGGACTGGAATATGGCTACACCTTC. This translates into CASSTGLEYGYTF. Complete variable domain (other parts from reference TRBV18 and TRBJ1-2): NAGVMQNPRHLVRRRGQEARLRCSPMKGHSHVYWYRQLPEEGLKFMVYLQKENIIDESGMPKERFSAEFPKEGPSILRIQQVVRGDSAAYFCASSTGLEYGYTFGSGTRLTVV.

The chain recombines TRBV28 with TRBJ1-5, with D tentatively TRBD1 (6 bases). The CDR3 consists of 13 residues. Germline assignment: CDR1 MDHEN and CDR2 SYDVKM. V was shortened by 5 bases and J by 4 bases, with 9 bases between the two germline ends. CDR3 in DNA: TGTGCCAGCAGTACGAGGGGGAATCAGCCCCAGCATTTT. This gives the protein CASSTRGNQPQHF.

The chain is built from TRBV6-5 and TRBJ1-4; D gene unclear. Germline V gene lookup returns CDR1 MNHEY and CDR2 SVGAGI. The CDR3 length is 14 residues. Trimming cost V 0 bases and J 5 bases, with 7 bases left between them. CDR3 sequence: CASSYSRWNEKLFF. The CDR3 coding sequence is TGTGCCAGCAGTTACTCAAGGTGGAATGAAAAACTGTTTTTT.

The chain recombines TRBV6-5 with TRBJ2-5, with 10 bases that match TRBD1. The germline V gene encodes CDR1 MNHEY and CDR2 SVGAGI. After removal of 5 bases from V and 5 bases from J, the junction contained 8 bases not matched to a gene. The CDR3 contains 15 residues. In DNA form, the CDR3 reads TGTGCCAGCAGTCGGACAGGGGGAAGACGGGAGACCCAGTACTTC. Translating gives CASSRTGGRRETQYF.

The J gene is TRBJ2-2, the V gene TRBV19; 9 bases are a match to TRBD1. The germline CDR1 and CDR2 sequences are LNHDA and SQIVND (reference sequence). The CDR3 loop spans 16 amino acids. Germline trimming cut 5 bases from V and 6 bases from J; bases unmatched to any gene: 10. CDR3 loop: CASSETGGRRAGELFF. CDR3 sequence (DNA): TGTGCCAGTAGTGAAACAGGGGGCAGGCGCGCCGGGGAGCTGTTTTTT.

Concerning this clone: Additional DNA sequences in this sample encode the identical CDR3. This chain uses TRBV5-4 with TRBJ2-3, with unresolved D. The CDR3 extends over 14 amino acids. CDR1 and CDR2 from the germline V gene are SGHNT and YYREEE (reference sequence). V was trimmed by 0 bases and J by 2 bases, leaving 7 bases between them. CDR3: CASSLAGSTDTQYF. CDR3 DNA sequence: TGTGCCAGCAGCTTGGCCGGTTCCACAGATACGCAGTATTTT.

As for this clone: This is likely an artifact of a read error, given a far larger clone one base away. Other DNA variants within this sample encode the same CDR3. The chain joins TRBV11-2 to TRBJ2-7; D may be TRBD2 (6 bases). The V end lost 5 bases, the J end lost 2 bases, and 13 bases lay between the germline ends. The CDR3 sequence is 14 residues long. Per germline, CDR1 SGHAT and CDR2 FQNNGV. This CDR3 reads CASSQFAGPYEQYF. Here the CDR3 DNA reads TGTGCCAGCAGCCAATTTGCGGGGCCCTACGAGCAGTACTTC.

The J gene is TRBJ2-2, the V gene TRBV7-9, with D possibly matching TRBD1 (5 bases). Germline V gene lookup returns CDR1 SEHNR and CDR2 FQNEAQ (reference sequence). Trimming took 4 bases from V and 8 from J, leaving 20 bases between them. CDR3 length equals 16 residues. CDR3 bases: TGTGCCAGCAGCTCCGAACGACAAGGGGCCCAAGGGGAGCTGTTTTTT. Protein sequence: CASSSERQGAQGELFF. Full variable domain (missing parts from reference TRBV7-9 and TRBJ2-2): DTGVSQNPRHKITKRGQNVTFRCDPISEHNRLYWYRQTLGQGPEFLTYFQNEAQLEKSRLLSDRFSAERPKGSFSTLEIQRTEQGDSAMYLCASSSERQGAQGELFFGEGSRLTVL.

The chain is built from TRBV18 and TRBJ2-7, with D uncertain. Per the germline V gene, CDR1 is KGHSH and CDR2 is LQKENI. The length of the CDR3 is 13 residues. With 5 bases removed from V and 2 bases from J, the gap between germline ends came to 10 bases. CDR3 DNA sequence: TGTGCCAGCTCATCCACGGTAACCTACGAGCAGTACTTC. Residues: CASSSTVTYEQYF.

The V and J genes are TRBV21-1 and TRBJ2-7; the table assigns TRBD1, which was not confirmed against the DNA. TRBV21-1 is noted as a pseudogene. CDR3 length equals 16 residues. CDR3 in DNA: TGTGCCAGCAGCACTCGGACCAGGGCCTCCGGGTACGAGCAGTACTTC. Amino acid sequence: CASSTRTRASGYEQYF.

Within the sample, this clone is medium-sized. One end of the junction is discordant with germline, which a read error may explain. V and J are TRBV7-8 and TRBJ1-3; possible D gene TRBD1, 6 bases. In germline, CDR1 is SGHVS, CDR2 FQNEAQ. The CDR3 runs to 14 residues. The CDR3: CASSARLVKGELHF. The CDR3 coding sequence is TGTGCCAGCAGCGCGAGATTAGTAAAGGGGGAGTTACATTTT.

A few counts support this clone. The V call is TRBV6-1, the J call TRBJ1-4; 9 bases align to TRBD1. With 6 bases clipped from V and 6 bases from J, the junction kept 5 bases outside the gene matches. Germline CDR1 reads MNHNS; CDR2 reads SASEGT. The CDR3 consists of 14 residues. CDR3 DNA: TGTGCCAGCAGCCCGGGACAGGGAGATGAAAAACTGTTTTTT. Its translation is CASSPGQGDEKLFF.

The chain combines TRBV18 with TRBJ2-7; possible D gene TRBD1, 6 bases. The germline V gene encodes CDR1 KGHSH and CDR2 LQKENI. V lost 2 bases and J lost 5, with 13 bases in between. The CDR3 is 14 residues long. DNA for the CDR3: TGTGCCAGCTCACCATCTTGGGGGCAGAACGAGCAGTACTTC. As protein: CASSPSWGQNEQYF. Using reference TRBV18 and TRBJ2-7 for the parts outside the CDR3, the full variable domain is NAGVMQNPRHLVRRRGQEARLRCSPMKGHSHVYWYRQLPEEGLKFMVYLQKENIIDESGMPKERFSAEFPKEGPSILRIQQVVRGDSAAYFCASSPSWGQNEQYFGPGTRLTVT.

This chain joins TRBV6-1 and TRBJ2-7; no firm D call. CDR1 MNHNS and CDR2 SASEGT come from the germline V gene. CDR3 length: 13 residues. Deletions cut 7 bases from V and 1 base from J, with 11 bases between. The CDR3 sequence is CASTLGISYEQYF. The CDR3 nucleotides are TGTGCCAGCACCCTAGGGATTTCCTACGAGCAGTACTTC.

This chain uses TRBV23-1 with TRBJ2-7; possibly TRBD1 or TRBD2 for D (5 bases each). TRBV23-1 carries the ORF label, with uncertain function. The CDR3 consists of 13 residues. The V end was cut by 8 bases, the J end by 2 bases, with 13 bases between. The CDR3: CASPPGRAYEQYF. DNA for the CDR3: TGCGCCAGCCCCCCGGGACGGGCCTACGAGCAGTACTTC.

The rearrangement uses TRBV6-1 and TRBJ2-5, with 15 bases aligning to TRBD2. Germline CDR1 reads MNHNS; CDR2 reads SASEGT. The CDR3 is 18 residues long. Trimming cost V 2 bases and J 5 bases; bases outside gene matches: 9. CDR3 sequence reads: CASSETGGLAGGGETQYF. CDR3 DNA sequence: TGTGCCAGCAGTGAAACTGGGGGACTAGCGGGAGGAGGCGAGACCCAGTACTTC.

This clone was observed many times. This chain joins TRBV7-2 and TRBJ1-3; TRBD1 aligns across 7 bases. Germline CDR1 reads SGHTA; CDR2 reads FQGNSA. Trimming took 5 bases from V and 1 from J; bases not matched to a gene: 5. CDR3 length equals 15 residues. This CDR3 is CASSPQTGSGNTIYF. The DNA of the CDR3 is TGTGCCAGCAGCCCCCAGACAGGGTCTGGAAACACCATATATTTT. Based on the CDR3 plus reference TRBV7-2 and TRBJ1-3, the full variable domain is GAGVSQSPSNKVTEKGKDVELRCDPISGHTALYWYRQSLGQGLEFLIYFQGNSAPDKSGLPSDRFSAERTGGSVSTLTIQRTQQEDSAVYLCASSPQTGSGNTIYFGEGSWLTVV.

This clone was seen a handful of times. The chain uses TRBV9 and TRBJ2-5; tentative D call: TRBD1 (5 bases). The CDR3 length is 13 residues. V was trimmed by 4 bases and J by 5 bases, leaving 12 bases between them. Per the germline V gene, CDR1 is SGDLS and CDR2 is YYNGEE. CDR3 bases: TGTGCCAGCAGCACCAGACAGTCGGAGACCCAGTACTTC. Amino acids: CASSTRQSETQYF.

This chain connects TRBV4-1 to TRBJ2-3; TRBD2 might be the D (5 bases). Germline CDR1 and CDR2: MGHRA and YSYEKL. Trimming cost V 0 bases and J 6 bases, with 16 bases left between them. This CDR3 has 16 residues. The CDR3 spells CASSQDGRAAWDTQYF. As DNA, the CDR3 is TGCGCCAGCAGCCAAGACGGGCGAGCGGCCTGGGATACGCAGTATTTT.

This rearrangement joins TRBV14 to TRBJ2-2, with TRBD2 matching over 10 bases. The CDR3 is 18 residues long. Per germline, CDR1 SGHDN and CDR2 FVKESK. V trimming: 4 bases; J trimming: 2 bases; junction bases outside the gene matches: 10. The CDR3 region is CASSPGTPSGGNTGELFF. The CDR3 DNA is TGTGCCAGCAGCCCAGGAACACCTAGCGGGGGAAACACCGGGGAGCTGTTTTTT. The entire variable domain, with the rest obtained from reference TRBV14 and TRBJ2-2, is as follows: EAGVTQFPSHSVIEKGQTVTLRCDPISGHDNLYWYRRVMGKEIKFLLHFVKESKQDESGMPNNRFLAERTGGTYSTLKVQPAELEDSGVYFCASSPGTPSGGNTGELFFGEGSRLTVL.

The chain carries TRBV5-4 and TRBJ1-1; D is undetermined. Between the trimmed V and J ends, which lost 0 bases and 1 base, there was a span of 4 bases. Germline CDR1 and CDR2: SGHNT and YYREEE (reference sequence). The CDR3 runs 13 residues. CDR3 in DNA: TGTGCCAGCAGCTTGGCCGGGAACACTGAAGCTTTCTTT. As protein: CASSLAGNTEAFF.

The chain carries TRBV28 and TRBJ2-7, with 8 bases fitting TRBD2. There are 14 residues in the CDR3. Germline lookup yields CDR1 MDHEN and CDR2 SYDVKM. Trimming cost V 4 bases and J 4 bases; bases outside gene matches: 6. The CDR3 sequence: CASSSRGRRYEQYF. CDR3 bases: TGTGCCAGCAGTTCCCGCGGGAGGAGATACGAGCAGTACTTC.

The chain recombines TRBV30 with TRBJ2-2; D gene ambiguous. V lost 0 bases and J 4 bases, leaving 21 bases between the germline ends. The CDR3 covers 18 residues. In germline, CDR1 is GTSNPN, CDR2 SVGIG (reference sequence). CDR3 DNA: TGTGCCTGGAGTGTAACGGGTGCGGATTTTTATCTCACCGGGGAGCTGTTTTTT. Encoded protein: CAWSVTGADFYLTGELFF. Combining the CDR3 with reference TRBV30 and TRBJ2-2 gives the whole variable domain SQTIHQWPATLVQPVGSPLSLECTVEGTSNPNLYWYRQAAGRGLQLLFYSVGIGQISSEVPQNLSASRPQDRQFILSSKKLLLSDSGFYLCAWSVTGADFYLTGELFFGEGSRLTVL.

The genes are TRBV6-6 and TRBJ2-1; D uncertain. The germline CDR1 and CDR2 sequences are MNHNY and SVGAGI (reference sequence). The CDR3 spans 11 residues. Trimming removed 4 bases from V and 8 bases from J, with 6 bases in between. CDR3 residues: CASSSTYEQFF. DNA of the CDR3: TGTGCCAGCAGTTCGACATATGAGCAGTTCTTC.

The table lists this clone with a few counts. The chain carries TRBV28 and TRBJ1-5; TRBD1 aligns across 10 bases. The V gene end was trimmed by 6 bases and the J gene end by 5 bases; junction bases not matched to a gene: 4. The CDR3 length is 14 residues. CDR1 is MDHEN, CDR2 SYDVKM, per germline. The CDR3 loop is CASRGTGVHQPQHF. CDR3 DNA: TGTGCCAGCAGAGGGACAGGGGTACATCAGCCCCAGCATTTT.

The chain uses TRBV5-1 and TRBJ2-1; TRBD2 matches 7 bases. The CDR3 covers 14 residues. Unmatched junction bases numbered 2, after V lost 5 bases and J lost 0 bases. Germline CDR1 reads SGHRS; CDR2 reads YFSETQ. The CDR3 sequence is CASRAGSSYNEQFF. CDR3 bases: TGCGCCAGCAGAGCGGGGAGCTCCTACAATGAGCAGTTCTTC.

About this clone itself: Other nucleotide sequences from this sample produce the same CDR3. This chain joins TRBV15 and TRBJ1-3; D is unclear. Deletions cut 3 bases from V and 0 bases from J, with 6 bases between. The CDR3 consists of 14 residues. Germline CDR1 reads LNHNV; CDR2 reads YYDKDF (reference sequence). CDR3 sequence: CATSRGSSGNTIYF. CDR3 coding DNA: TGTGCCACCAGCAGGGGGAGCTCTGGAAACACCATATATTTT. Full variable domain (remainder filled in from reference TRBV15 and TRBJ1-3): DAMVIQNPRYQVTQFGKPVTLSCSQTLNHNVMYWYQQKSSQAPKLLFHYYDKDFNNEADTPDNFQSRRPNTSFCFLDIRSPGLGDTAMYLCATSRGSSGNTIYFGEGSWLTVV.